This record looks at one TCR beta chain sequence and its context. Its antigen has not been determined. No much larger clonotype is one base removed from it; base qualities were not supplied. In total, just over 650 healthy bone marrow donors made up the cohort. Cohort members were all nominally healthy when sampled, although unrecorded immune exposures were likely present. The donor was CMV seropositive and belonged to the group of 250 to 300 seropositive cohort members. A peripheral blood sample was provided by each donor, and peripheral blood mononuclear cells were used for TCR beta sequencing. The Qiagen DNeasy Blood Extraction Kit was used to extract genomic DNA from the blood cell samples. The data stem from a study of cytomegalovirus exposure and HLA in healthy donors (dated by TCRdb to 2016 to 2017). For the study in its entirety: According to an earlier analysis of 450 to 650 of the donors, about 170 million T cells yielded 120 million or so unique TCR beta sequences and 276 Gb of sequence data. An early release that covered about 600 HLA-typed donors contained about 300 gigabases of sequencing data and roughly 84 million unique TCR sequences. Of the 300 to 500 genotyped donors, 81% were placed in the genetic ancestry cluster associated with self-reported Caucasian donors. The study was designed to test whether signatures of past pathogen exposure could be identified by cataloging public T cell receptors. The study profiled the T cell repertoires of about 640 subjects by immunosequencing and related them to cytomegalovirus serostatus. Besides the first cohort of around 670 subjects, a separate validation cohort made up of roughly 120 different subjects was used. High-throughput TCR immunosequencing, statistical association of individual TCRs with disease status, and machine learning were combined to predict cytomegalovirus infection status. In a later analysis, previously published TCR beta repertoires from 550 to 700 donors were re-analyzed and high-resolution HLA genotyping was added so that TCR occurrence patterns could be studied. Rather than drawing on any new phenotypic data, the later analysis identified candidate immune exposures from TCR beta sequences and the way those sequences occurred across donors. In an earlier analysis of 500 to 650 of the donors, high-throughput TCR beta sequencing was used to judge whether each TCR beta V gene segment behaved as functional or pseudogenic. Donor age, sex, ethnicity and CMV serostatus were compiled alongside the repertoire data. A later genetic analysis used genome-wide SNP genotypes for about 60% of the roughly 700 donors, treating that subset as a discovery cohort. All discovery cohort repertoires had been generated using a single sequencing platform. Class I and class II HLA loci were covered by the typing at four-digit resolution. Typing coverage differed by locus: A, B, C, DRB1 and DQB1 were typed in roughly 620-640 donors, DQA1 in 500 to 550, DPA1 in nearly 610, and DPB1 in approximately 450. Roughly 5 DR-DQ haplotypes were handled as single units for association and clustering, since linkage in the cohort was strong. Among about 360 genotyped donors of the cohort, an average of around 240,000 unique TCR beta nucleotide sequences were sequenced per donor, around a sixth of them non-productive.

The research as a whole found: In a later analysis, TCR association rates were found to vary across HLA loci, with the most associated TCRs seen for DRB1 alleles and the fewest for HLA-C alleles. Compared with the approximately 710-donor mean, donors in an Asian-associated ancestry cluster had fewer N-insertions in productive TCRs, according to a later genetic analysis. Because HLA typing was unavailable for some donors at each locus, only the typed subset was used in association tests. Broadly in line with IMGT annotations, most TCR beta V segments showed up in productive rearrangements about 87% or about 30% of the time in an earlier analysis of 450 to 600 of the donors. A total of fewer than 200 TCR beta chains were listed by the study as associated with cytomegalovirus. In this cohort, only TCR beta chains were sequenced, and detectable features were limited by the absence of alpha or paired-chain data. A group of highly shared sequence variants was considered likely to be a technical artifact of the sequencing pipeline. In a later analysis, HLA-associated TCR beta chains showed more clonal expansion and lower generation probabilities than non-associated chains that were equally common. In a later genetic analysis, a missense DCLRE1C variant was associated with V-gene and J-gene trimming of TCR beta chains, and the association was replicated in an independent cohort. The 87-base-pair reads could not distinguish some IMGT-functional V segments, including TRBV6-2 and TRBV6-3, so those segments were excluded. Specific HLA alleles were associated with 15,000 to 20,000 TCR beta sequences at a false discovery rate of 0.05 in a later analysis. A few of the identified cytomegalovirus-associated TCR beta chains were confirmed in vitro to be specific for cytomegalovirus antigens. The presence/absence analyses assumed that sequencing depth was roughly uniform across donors, and that assumption may not be true. CMV serostatus was the only immune exposure information available for the cohort. The classifier was reported to diagnose cytomegalovirus status with high specificity and sensitivity in both the original and validation cohorts. When HLA alleles, especially DR and DQ, strongly co-occurred, attributing TCR associations to individual alleles was difficult. While some public TCRs were present in many individuals, most TCR sequences turned up only very rarely across donors. A further reported finding was that TCR beta sequences accurately predicted the HLA-A and HLA-B alleles for most subjects in the first cohort. The authors suggested that the approach could potentially be generalized to other disease states and immunological phenotypes. Several of the top co-occurrence clusters appeared to be linked to parvovirus B19, influenza, CMV and Epstein-Barr virus, according to a later analysis. Because counts were too low, about 17 rarely observed V segments, including chromosome 9 orphons, were excluded from the earlier analysis of 587 of the donors. Linkage disequilibrium might explain the correlated functional status among segregating V segments, but an unknown experimental factor could not be excluded. In a later analysis, most CMV-associated TCR beta chains were found to appear HLA-restricted, with HLA associations seemingly driven largely by CMV exposure.

Library construction relied on the immunoSEQ multiplex PCR assay. A mixture of 60 forward primers for TCR Vbeta segments and 13 reverse primers for TCR Jbeta segments was used in the multiplex PCR. A multiplex PCR assay on genomic DNA amplified the CDR3 region of rearranged TCR beta genes. Amplified TCR beta libraries were sequenced as 87-base-pair reads on the Illumina HiSeq System. For the original study's pipeline: A later analysis counted approximately 76 million unique TCR beta chains across the 666 repertoires, and approximately 11 million of these chains were shared by at least two donors. A nearest-neighbor algorithm error-corrected the raw reads and collapsed the reads into unique sequences, merging closely related sequences to remove PCR and sequencing errors. Alignment of CDR3 sequences to IMGT reference sequences was used to assign V, D and J gene segments. For a sequence to be retained, a match of at least six nucleotides to both a V gene segment and a J gene segment was required. Rearrangements were called productive when the CDR3 lacked stop codons and stayed in frame with V and J; all others were non-productive. Following IMGT convention, CDR3 was defined as the stretch from the second conserved V-encoded cysteine up to the conserved J-encoded phenylalanine. The earlier analysis of about 590 of the donors excluded sequences that lacked an unambiguous match to a single V gene segment. An earlier analysis of 587 of the donors called V segments functional above 56.7% productive rearrangements and segregating when the between-donor standard deviation exceeded 5%. A statistical classification framework was built for diagnosing cytomegalovirus status from the catalog of TCR beta chain sequences. V and J gene assignment, in a later analysis, came from comparing TCR nucleotide sequences with IMGT/GENE-DB human TR gene sequences. The TCRdist pipeline was used in a later analysis to assign CDR3 sequences and most-parsimonious VDJ recombination scenarios. In a later analysis, every TCR beta chain was defined by the combination of its CDR3 amino acid sequence and its V-gene family, and reads without a unique V-gene family were dropped. To address suspected cross-contamination and a sequencing artifact, a later analysis removed a few hundred highly shared, low-generation-probability nucleotide sequences. In a later analysis, a clonal expansion index was calculated for each public chain from normalized within-repertoire ranks of inferred template counts. A later analysis computed generation probabilities with a VDJ recombination model fitted to out-of-frame rearrangements, and checked the results against IGoR. Hypergeometric tests were used in a later analysis to score TCR-TCR, TCR-HLA and TCR-CMV co-occurrence, with a repertoire-size bias correction applied to the TCR pairs. A later analysis estimated false discovery rates by permuting HLA or CMV assignments 20 times. A later analysis grouped co-occurring TCRs with DBSCAN, adding TCRdist sequence similarity when clustering within HLA-allele-positive subsets. Co-occurrence clustering excluded repertoires with fewer than 30,000 or more than 120,000 public chains, plus five with anomalous nucleotide sharing. TCRdb obtained this table from immuneACCESS and retained in-frame rearrangements with V and J assigned. These tables miss some clones; where compared with another copy, unresolved V genes account for less than half of the shortfall, and the remainder is unexplained. V, J and clone size are taken as reported in that table, and D and trimming were inferred from the DNA itself. The sample table lists over 30,000 clones, 65% of them with a count of one. The ten top clones hold about 20% of the sample.

Here V drops 8 bases and J drops 6 bases, and the junction holds 10 bases not matched to any gene. The CDR3 starts with the cysteine, ends with the phenylalanine, and has 12 residues. Only the CDR3 DNA is retained, 36 bases long and in frame from the first base. CDR1 is given as GTSNPN and CDR2 as SVGIG, both from the germline V gene (reference sequence). Recombination linked TRBV30 to TRBJ2-7, with 7 junctional bases fitting TRBD1. The clonotype comes from a man over 45 in good health and CMV-seropositive. Sequenced input: PBMCs. At the DNA level, the sequence is TGTGCCGGGGGAAGGGGGCTTCGCGAGCAGTACTTC. Its amino acids are CAGGRGLREQYF.